This T cell receptor (beta chain) was retrieved from a study of T cell responses to AZD1222 COVID-19 vaccine. Study in general: Pooling was applied to second doses at about 4 or about 12 weeks.

Whole-study findings and limits: The study sampled repertoires only after the peak T cell response. Females made up more of the donors, who were largely white British, and clonal diversity may have come out too low.

The V and J ends lost 3 bases and 5 bases, in that order; junction bases with no gene match: 4. This CDR3 has 14 amino acids. Looked up from germline, CDR1 is GTSNPN and CDR2 is SVGIG (reference sequence). Repertoires were generated with immunoSEQ multiplex PCR, while TCRdb's copy carries only in-frame clones and drops some. This table holds approximately 190,000 clones, about 94% found once. Comment on this clone: The antigen remains undetermined.

The TCR comes from an adult in good health. Sequencing was performed on peripheral blood, taken on day 0 of AZD1222 vaccination. The chain uses TRBV30 and TRBJ1-1; TRBD1 agrees at 12 bases. The chain's CDR3 is CAWSRDRGRTEAFF. CDR3 DNA: TGTGCCTGGAGCCGGGACAGGGGGCGGACTGAAGCTTTCTTT. Looking up the rest from reference TRBV30 and TRBJ1-1 gives the full variable domain: SQTIHQWPATLVQPVGSPLSLECTVEGTSNPNLYWYRQAAGRGLQLLFYSVGIGQISSEVPQNLSASRPQDRQFILSSKKLLLSDSGFYLCAWSRDRGRTEAFFGQGTRLTVV.